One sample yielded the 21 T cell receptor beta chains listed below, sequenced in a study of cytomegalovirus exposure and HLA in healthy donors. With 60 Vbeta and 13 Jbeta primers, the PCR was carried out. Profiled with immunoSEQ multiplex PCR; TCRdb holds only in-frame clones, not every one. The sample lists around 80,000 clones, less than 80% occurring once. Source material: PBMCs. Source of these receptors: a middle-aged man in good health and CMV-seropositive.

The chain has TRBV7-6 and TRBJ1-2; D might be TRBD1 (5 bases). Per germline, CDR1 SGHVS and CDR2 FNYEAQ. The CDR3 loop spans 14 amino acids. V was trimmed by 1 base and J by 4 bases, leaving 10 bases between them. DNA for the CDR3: TGTGCCAGCAGCTTAGAACCCGACAGCTATGGCTACACCTTC. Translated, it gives CASSLEPDSYGYTF. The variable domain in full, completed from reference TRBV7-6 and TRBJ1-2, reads GAGVSQSPRYKVTKRGQDVALRCDPISGHVSLYWYRQALGQGPEFLTYFNYEAQQDKSGLPNDRFSAERPEGSISTLTIQRTEQRDSAMYRCASSLEPDSYGYTFGSGTRLTVV.

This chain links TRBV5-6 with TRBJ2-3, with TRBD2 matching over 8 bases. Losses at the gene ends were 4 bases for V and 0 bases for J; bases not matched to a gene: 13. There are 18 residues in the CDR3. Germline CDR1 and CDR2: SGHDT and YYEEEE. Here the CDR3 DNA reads TGTGCCAGCAGCCACCACCGGGGGGGGCAATCTAGCACAGATACGCAGTATTTT. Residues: CASSHHRGGQSSTDTQYF.

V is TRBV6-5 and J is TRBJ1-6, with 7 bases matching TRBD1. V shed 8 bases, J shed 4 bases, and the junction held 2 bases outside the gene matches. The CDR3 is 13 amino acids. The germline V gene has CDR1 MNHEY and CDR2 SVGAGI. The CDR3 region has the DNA TGTGCCAGCCGGGACAGTTATAATTCACCCCTCCACTTT. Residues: CASRDSYNSPLHF.

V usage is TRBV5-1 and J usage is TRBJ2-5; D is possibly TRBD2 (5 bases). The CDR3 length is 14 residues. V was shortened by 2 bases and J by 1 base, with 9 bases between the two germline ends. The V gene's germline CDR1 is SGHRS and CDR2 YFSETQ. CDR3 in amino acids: CASSFLGLQETQYF. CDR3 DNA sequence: TGCGCCAGCAGCTTTCTAGGACTCCAAGAGACCCAGTACTTC.

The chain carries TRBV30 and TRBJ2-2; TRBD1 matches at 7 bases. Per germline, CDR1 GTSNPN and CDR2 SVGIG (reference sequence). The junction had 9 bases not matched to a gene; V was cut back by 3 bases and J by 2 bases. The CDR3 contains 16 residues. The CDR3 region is CAWSSSGTENTGELFF. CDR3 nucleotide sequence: TGTGCCTGGAGCAGCTCCGGGACAGAAAACACCGGGGAGCTGTTTTTT.

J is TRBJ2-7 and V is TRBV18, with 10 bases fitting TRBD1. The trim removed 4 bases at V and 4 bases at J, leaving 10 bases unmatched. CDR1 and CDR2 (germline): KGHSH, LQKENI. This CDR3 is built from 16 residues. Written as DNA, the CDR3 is TGTGCCAGCTCACTGCGCGGGACAGGGGATAGGTACGAGCAGTACTTC. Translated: CASSLRGTGDRYEQYF.

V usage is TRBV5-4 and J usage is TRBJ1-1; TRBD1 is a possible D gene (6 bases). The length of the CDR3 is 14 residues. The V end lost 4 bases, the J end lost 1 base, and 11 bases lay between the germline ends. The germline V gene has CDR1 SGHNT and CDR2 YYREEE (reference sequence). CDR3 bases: TGTGCCAGCAGCCAGGGGTCTGGGAACACTGAAGCTTTCTTT. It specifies CASSQGSGNTEAFF.

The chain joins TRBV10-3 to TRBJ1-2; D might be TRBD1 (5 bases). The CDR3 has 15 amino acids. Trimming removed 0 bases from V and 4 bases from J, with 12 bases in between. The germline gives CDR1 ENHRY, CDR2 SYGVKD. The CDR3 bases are TGTGCCATCAGTGAGTCCACAGGAAGGGTCTATGGCTACACCTTC. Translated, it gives CAISESTGRVYGYTF.

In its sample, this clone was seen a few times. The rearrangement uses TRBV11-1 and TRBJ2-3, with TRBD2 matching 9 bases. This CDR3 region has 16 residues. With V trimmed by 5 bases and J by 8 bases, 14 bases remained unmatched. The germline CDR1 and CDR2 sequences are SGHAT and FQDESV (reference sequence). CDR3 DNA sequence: TGTGCCAGCAGCCCCGGAGTGGTAGCGGGAGCGGGTACGCAGTATTTT. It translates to CASSPGVVAGAGTQYF.

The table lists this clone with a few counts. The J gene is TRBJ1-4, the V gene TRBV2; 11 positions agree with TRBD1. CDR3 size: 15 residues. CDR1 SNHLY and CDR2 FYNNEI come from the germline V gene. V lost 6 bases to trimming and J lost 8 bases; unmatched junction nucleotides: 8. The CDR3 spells CASSSGQGAFEKLFF. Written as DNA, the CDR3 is TGTGCCAGCAGCTCCGGACAGGGGGCTTTCGAAAAACTGTTTTTT.

For the CDR3, the DNA is TGCGCCAGCAAGGCCGAGGCGGGAGGGGCCTACGAGCAGTACTTC. Protein sequence: CASKAEAGGAYEQYF. The genes are TRBV4-1 and TRBJ2-7; 9 bases map to TRBD2. The trim removed 7 bases at V and 2 bases at J, leaving 9 bases unmatched. From germline, CDR1 is MGHRA and CDR2 YSYEKL. The CDR3 totals 15 residues.

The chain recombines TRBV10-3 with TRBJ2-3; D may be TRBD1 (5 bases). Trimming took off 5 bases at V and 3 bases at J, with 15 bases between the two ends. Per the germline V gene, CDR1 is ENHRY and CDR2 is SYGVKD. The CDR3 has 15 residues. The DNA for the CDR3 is TGTGCCATCAGTTCAGGGAAGGTTCAAACAGATACGCAGTATTTT. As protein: CAISSGKVQTDTQYF.

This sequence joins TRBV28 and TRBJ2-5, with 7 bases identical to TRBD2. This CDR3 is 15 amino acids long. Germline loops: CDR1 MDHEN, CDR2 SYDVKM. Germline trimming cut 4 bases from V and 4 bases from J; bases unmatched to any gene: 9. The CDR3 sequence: CASSSLATSAETQYF. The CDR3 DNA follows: TGTGCCAGCAGTTCACTAGCGACCTCCGCAGAGACCCAGTACTTC.

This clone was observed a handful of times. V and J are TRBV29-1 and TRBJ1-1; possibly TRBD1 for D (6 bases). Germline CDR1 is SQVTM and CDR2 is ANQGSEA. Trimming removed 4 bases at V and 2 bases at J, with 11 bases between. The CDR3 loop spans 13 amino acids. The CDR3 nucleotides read TGCAGCGTTGGCGGGGGGGCAAACACTGAAGCTTTCTTT. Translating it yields CSVGGGANTEAFF.

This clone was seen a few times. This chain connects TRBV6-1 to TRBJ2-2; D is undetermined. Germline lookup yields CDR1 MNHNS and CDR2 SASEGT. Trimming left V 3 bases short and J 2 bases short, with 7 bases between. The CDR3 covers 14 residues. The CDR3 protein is CASSDKPNTGELFF. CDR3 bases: TGTGCCAGCAGTGACAAGCCTAACACCGGGGAGCTGTTTTTT.

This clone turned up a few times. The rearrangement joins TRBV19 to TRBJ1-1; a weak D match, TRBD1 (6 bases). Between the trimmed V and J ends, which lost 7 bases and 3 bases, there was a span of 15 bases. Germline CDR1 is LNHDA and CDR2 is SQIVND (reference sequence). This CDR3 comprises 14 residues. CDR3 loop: CASIEGGLHTEAFF. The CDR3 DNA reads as TGTGCCAGTATTGAAGGGGGTCTCCACACTGAAGCTTTCTTT.

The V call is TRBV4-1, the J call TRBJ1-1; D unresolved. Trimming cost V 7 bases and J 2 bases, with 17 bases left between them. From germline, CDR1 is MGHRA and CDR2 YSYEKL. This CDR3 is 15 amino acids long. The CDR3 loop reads CASTPRGFVNTEAFF. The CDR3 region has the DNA TGCGCCAGCACCCCTCGGGGATTTGTTAACACTGAAGCTTTCTTT.

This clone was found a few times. The CDR3: CASSVGVTGTYEQYF. CDR3 bases: TGTGCCAGCAGCGTAGGTGTGACAGGAACCTACGAGCAGTACTTC. The chain is built from TRBV9 and TRBJ2-5; D may be TRBD1 (6 bases). The J call could be wrong; TRBJ2-7 is a better fit for the DNA end. The CDR3 sequence is 15 residues long. CDR1 and CDR2 from the germline V gene are SGDLS and YYNGEE.

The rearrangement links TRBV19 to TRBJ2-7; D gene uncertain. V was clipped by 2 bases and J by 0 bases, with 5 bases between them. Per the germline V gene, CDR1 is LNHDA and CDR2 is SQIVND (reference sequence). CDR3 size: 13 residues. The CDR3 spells CASSIQASYEQYF. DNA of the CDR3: TGTGCCAGTAGTATACAGGCCTCCTACGAGCAGTACTTC.

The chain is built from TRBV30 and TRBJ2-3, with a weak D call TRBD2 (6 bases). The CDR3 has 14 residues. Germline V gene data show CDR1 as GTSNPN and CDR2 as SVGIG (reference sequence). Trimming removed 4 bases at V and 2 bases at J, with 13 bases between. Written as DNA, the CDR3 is TGTGCCTGGAAGGGTAGCGGCTACACAGATACGCAGTATTTT. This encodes CAWKGSGYTDTQYF.

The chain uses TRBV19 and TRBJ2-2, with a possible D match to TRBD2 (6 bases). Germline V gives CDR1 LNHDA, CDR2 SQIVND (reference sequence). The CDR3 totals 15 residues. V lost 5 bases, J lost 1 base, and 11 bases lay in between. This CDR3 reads CASSFLAVNTGELFF. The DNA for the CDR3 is TGTGCCAGTAGTTTTTTAGCGGTGAACACCGGGGAGCTGTTTTTT.